Shown below are 20 T cell receptor beta chains from a single sample sequenced in a study of cytomegalovirus exposure and HLA in healthy donors. With 60 Vbeta and 13 Jbeta primers, the PCR was carried out. The table came from immunoSEQ multiplex PCR; TCRdb's copy has only in-frame clones and leaves some out. This sample has under 150,000 clones, with about four fifths found just once. The sequencing input was PBMCs. These TCRs come from a young man in good health and CMV-seronegative.

This chain joins TRBV6-4 and TRBJ2-6, with TRBD1 as a possible D gene (5 bases). The CDR3 runs 14 residues. Germline V gene lookup returns CDR1 MRHNA and CDR2 SNTAGT. Trimming stripped 8 bases from V and 4 bases from J, with 12 bases between. Written as DNA, the CDR3 is TGTGCCAGCCCAGGGCCCCTGGGGGCCAACGTCCTGACTTTC. It specifies CASPGPLGANVLTF.

This clone has a handful of counts. This rearrangement joins TRBV19 to TRBJ2-3, with 10 bases lining up with TRBD2. This CDR3 has 14 residues. V lost 5 bases to trimming and J lost 4 bases; unmatched junction nucleotides: 3. CDR1 and CDR2 (germline): LNHDA, SQIVND (reference sequence). In DNA, the CDR3 is TGTGCCAGTAGTTTGACTAGCGGGCCAGATACGCAGTATTTT. Amino acids: CASSLTSGPDTQYF.

V is TRBV5-8 and J is TRBJ2-1, with D possibly TRBD2 on 6 matching bases. Per the germline V gene, CDR1 is SGHTS and CDR2 is YDEGEE. This CDR3 region has 13 residues. V gave up 10 bases and J gave up 8 bases, with 19 bases separating them. CDR3 amino acids: CAGGTTFWDEQFF. In nucleotides, the CDR3 is TGTGCCGGCGGGACCACTTTTTGGGATGAGCAGTTCTTC.

V gene TRBV27 combines with J gene TRBJ2-5; TRBD1 aligns across 7 bases. The germline CDR1 and CDR2 sequences are MNHEY and SMNVEV (reference sequence). The CDR3 runs to 16 residues. J gave up 2 bases and V 5 bases, and 11 bases lay outside the gene matches. The CDR3 nucleotides read TGTGCCAGCAGTAGGAAAGGAACAGGGGCACAAGAGACCCAGTACTTC. It translates to CASSRKGTGAQETQYF.

The chain employs TRBV6-5 and TRBJ2-7, with D hard to call. This CDR3 is 16 amino acids long. Germline CDR1 MNHEY, CDR2 SVGAGI. The ends were cut back, 2 bases at V and 0 bases at J, with 14 bases in the middle. CDR3 in amino acids: CASSYSPIPGSYEQYF. CDR3 DNA: TGTGCCAGCAGTTACAGCCCTATACCAGGCTCCTACGAGCAGTACTTC.

As regards this clone: At one end, the junction sequence differs from germline, possibly due to a read error. The chain employs TRBV7-9 and TRBJ1-2; 9 positions match TRBD1. The CDR3 spans 14 residues. Germline assignment: CDR1 SEHNR and CDR2 FQNEAQ (reference sequence). DNA of the CDR3: TGTTCCAGCACAAACAGGGGGCAAAACTATGGCTACACCTTC. Translating it yields CSSTNRGQNYGYTF.

The chain couples TRBV7-9 to TRBJ1-2; possible D gene TRBD1, 5 bases. Germline V gives CDR1 SEHNR, CDR2 FQNEAQ (reference sequence). The CDR3 loop spans 13 amino acids. The V gene lost 3 bases and the J gene lost 1 base, with 6 bases spanning the gap. The CDR3 sequence is CASSFDSNYGYTF. The CDR3 bases are TGTGCCAGCAGCTTCGACAGTAACTATGGCTACACCTTC.

J is TRBJ2-5 and V is TRBV6-1; 12 nucleotides align to TRBD2. Germline CDR1 reads MNHNS; CDR2 reads SASEGT. With V trimmed by 6 bases and J by 5 bases, 7 bases remained unmatched. This CDR3 is built from 15 residues. CDR3 region: CASRPTSGGGETQYF. The CDR3 nucleotides read TGTGCCAGCAGACCGACTAGCGGGGGCGGGGAGACCCAGTACTTC.

As for this clone: This specimen includes other DNA sequences encoding the same CDR3. This rearrangement joins TRBV15 to TRBJ1-3; D may be TRBD1 (5 bases). The CDR3 has 15 residues. Germline loops: CDR1 LNHNV, CDR2 YYDKDF (reference sequence). V lost 0 bases and J lost 2, with 8 bases in between. This CDR3 reads CATSRDPGAGNTIYF. As DNA, the CDR3 is TGTGCCACCAGCAGAGACCCGGGGGCTGGAAACACCATATATTTT.

The J gene is TRBJ2-7, the V gene TRBV7-6; 9 nucleotides match TRBD2. The CDR3 sequence is 15 residues long. The germline gives CDR1 SGHVS, CDR2 FNYEAQ. Trimming took 1 base from V and 2 from J; bases not matched to a gene: 3. The CDR3: CASSLDRGGAYEQYF. As DNA, the CDR3 is TGTGCCAGCAGCTTAGACCGCGGGGGGGCCTACGAGCAGTACTTC. The full variable domain, completed using reference TRBV7-6 and TRBJ2-7, is GAGVSQSPRYKVTKRGQDVALRCDPISGHVSLYWYRQALGQGPEFLTYFNYEAQQDKSGLPNDRFSAERPEGSISTLTIQRTEQRDSAMYRCASSLDRGGAYEQYFGPGTRLTVT.

This rearrangement joins TRBV5-1 to TRBJ2-1, with 8 bases fitting TRBD1. The CDR3 covers 15 residues. V was pared by 2 bases and J by 5 bases, with 6 bases of the junction left unmatched. Germline loops: CDR1 SGHRS, CDR2 YFSETQ. CDR3 DNA sequence: TGCGCCAGCAGCTTAACAGGGGGTGGACACAATGAGCAGTTCTTC. Its translation is CASSLTGGGHNEQFF.

The rearrangement joins TRBV5-1 to TRBJ2-1; D remains ambiguous. CDR1 and CDR2 (germline): SGHRS, YFSETQ. The germline V and J ends were trimmed by 2 bases and 10 bases, with 10 bases remaining between them. CDR3 length: 12 amino acids. The CDR3 region is CASSLGDSEQFF. DNA of the CDR3: TGCGCCAGCAGCTTAGGTGACTCAGAGCAGTTCTTC. Based on the CDR3 plus reference TRBV5-1 and TRBJ2-1, the full variable domain is KAGVTQTPRYLIKTRGQQVTLSCSPISGHRSVSWYQQTPGQGLQFLFEYFSETQRNKGNFPGRFSGRQFSNSRSEMNVSTLELGDSALYLCASSLGDSEQFFGPGTRLTVL.

The gene calls are TRBV4-3 and TRBJ2-7, with 8 bases matching TRBD1. This CDR3 is 14 amino acids long. Germline V gives CDR1 LGHNA, CDR2 YSLEER. The junction had 9 bases not matched to a gene; V was cut back by 4 bases and J by 7 bases. The CDR3 nucleotides read TGCGCCAGCAGCCTGACCGGACAGGGATGGGAGCAGTACTTC. Translating gives CASSLTGQGWEQYF.

V and J are TRBV6-5 and TRBJ1-2; D call uncertain. CDR3 size: 14 residues. The V end lost 4 bases, the J end lost 1 base, and 10 bases lay between the germline ends. Germline assignment: CDR1 MNHEY and CDR2 SVGAGI. CDR3 in amino acids: CASSWTTSNYGYTF. The DNA for the CDR3 is TGTGCCAGCAGTTGGACTACGAGTAACTATGGCTACACCTTC.

The chain uses TRBV15 and TRBJ1-2; a weak D match, TRBD1 (6 bases). Trimming pared 3 bases from V and 6 bases from J, leaving 17 bases between. CDR3 size: 15 residues. Germline CDR1 is LNHNV and CDR2 is YYDKDF (reference sequence). This CDR3 reads CATSRRTDLTDGYTF. The CDR3 region has the DNA TGTGCCACCAGCAGGAGGACAGACTTAACTGATGGCTACACCTTC. Full variable domain (remainder filled in from reference TRBV15 and TRBJ1-2): DAMVIQNPRYQVTQFGKPVTLSCSQTLNHNVMYWYQQKSSQAPKLLFHYYDKDFNNEADTPDNFQSRRPNTSFCFLDIRSPGLGDTAMYLCATSRRTDLTDGYTFGSGTRLTVV.

The chain couples TRBV7-9 to TRBJ2-5, with D perhaps TRBD1 (5 bases). The CDR3 runs to 14 residues. Trimming left V 2 bases short and J 1 base short, with 8 bases between. The germline gives CDR1 SEHNR, CDR2 FQNEAQ (reference sequence). The CDR3 protein is CASSLRGLQETQYF. As DNA, the CDR3 is TGTGCCAGCAGCTTAAGGGGCCTCCAAGAGACCCAGTACTTC.

J is TRBJ1-1 and V is TRBV13; 8 bases are a match to TRBD1. The V gene's germline CDR1 is PRHDT and CDR2 FYEKMQ (reference sequence). The V and J ends lost 5 bases and 1 base, in that order; junction bases with no gene match: 6. The CDR3 consists of 15 residues. The CDR3 bases are TGTGCCAGCAGCCCAGACAGGGGTAGGAACACTGAAGCTTTCTTT. Translated: CASSPDRGRNTEAFF.

V and J are TRBV9 and TRBJ1-2; D not certain. Trimming shortened V by 0 bases and J by 8 bases, and 20 bases separated the two germline ends. The length of the CDR3 is 16 residues. CDR1 and CDR2 (germline): SGDLS, YYNGEE. CDR3 bases: TGTGCCAGCAGCGTAGATCTTGAGGCGGCGGTCGGAGGCTACACCTTC. Its protein product is CASSVDLEAAVGGYTF.

This clone was seen just once. The gene calls are TRBV7-3 and TRBJ2-6, with D tentatively TRBD2 (6 bases). This CDR3 contains 16 residues. Germline values: CDR1 SGHTA, CDR2 FQGTGA. Trimming cost V 3 bases and J 0 bases, with 9 bases left between them. The DNA of the CDR3 is TGTGCCAGCAGCTTGGGAGGACACTCTGGGGCCAACGTCCTGACTTTC. Translating it yields CASSLGGHSGANVLTF.

This clone was detected once. The V and J genes are TRBV9 and TRBJ2-5; 7 bases agree with TRBD2. The DNA end is a closer match to TRBJ2-7, so the J assignment may be wrong. Germline lookup yields CDR1 SGDLS and CDR2 YYNGEE. The length of the CDR3 is 15 residues. The CDR3 loop reads CASSARSGAGDEQYF. CDR3 coding DNA: TGTGCCAGCAGCGCTCGCAGTGGGGCGGGGGACGAGCAGTACTTC.